This T cell receptor (beta chain) was obtained from a study of T cell responses to AZD1222 COVID-19 vaccine. This clone was recorded only once. The junction had 12 bases not matched to a gene; V was cut back by 7 bases and J by 2 bases. Germline values: CDR1 ENHRY, CDR2 SYGVKD. The CDR3 spans 16 residues. The table came from immunoSEQ multiplex PCR; TCRdb's copy has only in-frame clones and leaves some out. This table has 150,000 or so clones, 92% appearing once. The origin of this receptor is an adult in good health. The chain is built from TRBV10-3 and TRBJ2-3, with 7 bases fitting TRBD2. The input for sequencing was peripheral blood, taken on day 0 of AZD1222 vaccination. The CDR3 bases are TGTGCCATCACGGATTGGGCTAGCGGATCCACAGATACGCAGTATTTT. It translates to CAITDWASGSTDTQYF.